Listed below are T cell receptor beta chains from one sample, sequenced in a study of pediatric ulcerative colitis. The method was immunoSEQ multiplex PCR; TCRdb's version includes in-frame clones alone and lacks a portion of them. The sample has over 35,000 clones; 75% to 90% are singletons. Specimen: blood. The receptors were gathered from a girl aged 10-17 years with moderate ulcerative colitis. Each CDR3 is given with its conserved first and last residue. A D gene is named only where the DNA matches it firmly. Size is stated for part of the rows, as once, few or many counts, or as a class when the clone is expanded.

clone_size d_call j_call v_call cdr3_aa cdr3_nt
- TRBD1 TRBJ1-2 TRBV13 CASSPGTGVGGYTF TGTGCCAGCAGCCCAGGGACAGGGGTGGGAGGCTACACCTTC
- TRBD1 TRBJ2-1 TRBV4-1 CASSQTTGVLYNEQFF TGCGCCAGCAGCCAAACAACAGGGGTCCTCTACAATGAGCAGTTCTTC
once TRBD1 TRBJ1-2 TRBV7-3 CASKLTGDTYYGYTF TGTGCCAGCAAATTGACAGGGGATACGTACTATGGCTACACCTTC
- - TRBJ2-2 TRBV9 CASSVGPRNTGELFF TGTGCCAGCAGCGTAGGCCCACGCAACACCGGGGAGCTGTTTTTT
few - TRBJ1-5 TRBV5-1 CASSPGEGNQPQHF TGCGCCAGCAGCCCCGGGGAGGGCAATCAGCCCCAGCATTTT
- - TRBJ1-1 TRBV11-2 CASSLDRLMNTEAFF TGTGCCAGCAGCTTAGATAGACTGATGAACACTGAAGCTTTCTTT
- - TRBJ2-6 TRBV6-6 CASSGSRANVLTF TGTGCCAGCAGTGGGTCTAGGGCCAACGTCCTGACTTTC
once TRBD2 TRBJ2-7 TRBV11-1 CASSPVTSGALYEQYF TGTGCCAGCAGCCCTGTGACTAGCGGGGCTCTATACGAGCAGTACTTC
- - TRBJ1-2 TRBV7-9 CASSLIQGVNYGYTF TGTGCCAGCAGCTTAATCCAGGGAGTAAACTATGGCTACACCTTC
- - TRBJ2-7 TRBV11-2 CASSRTDSYEQYF TGTGCCAGCAGTAGGACAGACTCCTACGAGCAGTACTTC
- - TRBJ1-2 TRBV6-1 CASSEADTTPMRGYTF TGTGCCAGCAGTGAAGCAGACACAACCCCTATGCGGGGCTACACCTTC
few - TRBJ1-1 TRBV4-1 CASSQPNMNTEAFF TGCGCCAGCAGCCAGCCCAATATGAACACTGAAGCTTTCTTT
few - TRBJ1-1 TRBV2 CASRTDSPNTEAFF TGTGCCAGCAGGACGGACAGCCCGAACACTGAAGCTTTCTTT
- TRBD2 TRBJ2-7 TRBV7-9 CASSSGASGGYEQYF TGTGCCAGCAGCTCCGGGGCTAGCGGAGGCTACGAGCAGTACTTC
- TRBD1 TRBJ2-7 TRBV7-2 CASSLGDRGYYEQYF TGTGCCAGCAGCTTAGGGGACAGGGGGTACTACGAGCAGTACTTC
once - TRBJ1-5 TRBV18 CASSRQAANQPQHF TGTGCCAGCTCCCGACAGGCGGCAAATCAGCCCCAGCATTTT
- TRBD2 TRBJ2-2 TRBV27 CASSLSGTHTGELFF TGTGCCAGCAGTTTAAGCGGGACCCACACCGGGGAGCTGTTTTTT
- - TRBJ2-7 TRBV25-1 CASSEAYEQYF TGTGCCAGCAGTGAAGCCTACGAGCAGTACTTC
- - TRBJ2-7 TRBV7-8 CASSLFRGRNPYEQYF TGTGCCAGCAGCTTATTCCGGGGCCGAAACCCCTACGAGCAGTACTTC
- - TRBJ2-5 TRBV7-9 CASSSITKGSETQYF TGTGCCAGCAGCTCCATCACTAAAGGGTCTGAGACCCAGTACTTC
- - TRBJ2-2 TRBV2 CASGRDHTGELFF TGTGCCAGCGGTCGGGACCACACCGGGGAGCTGTTTTTT
- TRBD1 TRBJ1-1 TRBV27 CASSLSWGQLNTEAFF TGTGCCAGCAGTTTATCGTGGGGACAGCTGAACACTGAAGCTTTCTTT
- TRBD1 TRBJ1-5 TRBV19 CASSTQGARSQPQHF TGTGCCAGTAGTACACAGGGGGCGCGAAGTCAGCCCCAGCATTTT
few - TRBJ1-5 TRBV30 CAWSDDQSNQPQHF TGTGCCTGGAGCGACGACCAAAGCAATCAGCCCCAGCATTTT
few - TRBJ2-2 TRBV7-3 CASSLTSGTGELFF TGTGCCAGCAGCTTAACTTCAGGGACGGGGGAGCTGTTTTTT
- - TRBJ1-1 TRBV30 CAWRGSRSSEAFF TGTGCCTGGAGAGGCAGCCGCTCCTCTGAAGCTTTCTTT
- - TRBJ2-2 TRBV19 CASSSGPPGTGELFF TGTGCCAGTAGTTCTGGACCGCCGGGCACCGGGGAGCTGTTTTTT
- TRBD1 TRBJ1-6 TRBV4-1 CASERTGGPWDNSPLHF TGCGCCAGTGAACGGACAGGGGGACCCTGGGATAATTCACCCCTCCACTTT
- - TRBJ1-5 TRBV19 CASSIRVSNQPQHF TGTGCCAGTAGTATAAGGGTAAGCAATCAGCCCCAGCATTTT
- - TRBJ1-2 TRBV5-8 CASSLILPDGTYGYTF TGTGCCAGCAGCCTAATACTTCCGGACGGTACCTATGGCTACACCTTC
- - TRBJ2-1 TRBV25-1 CASSEWGDLRTNEQFF TGTGCCAGCAGTGAATGGGGGGACCTCCGAACCAATGAGCAGTTCTTC
- - TRBJ1-4 TRBV6-1 CASSEAGTGTLATNEKLFF TGTGCCAGCAGTGAAGCGGGTACCGGGACACTTGCAACTAATGAAAAACTGTTTTTT
once - TRBJ2-5 TRBV19 CATGPEGATKETQYF TGTGCCACCGGACCTGAGGGAGCGACCAAGGAGACCCAGTACTTC
- TRBD1 TRBJ1-2 TRBV7-2 CASSFSGQGPVVTF TGTGCCAGCAGCTTTTCGGGACAGGGGCCGGTGGTCACCTTC
once - TRBJ1-1 TRBV12-2 CASRSDRELLEAFF TGTGCAAGTCGCTCCGACAGGGAGCTACTTGAAGCTTTCTTT
- - TRBJ1-3 TRBV10-3 CAIGRQSQGNTIYF TGTGCCATCGGGCGACAGTCGCAAGGAAACACCATATATTTT
- - TRBJ2-2 TRBV11-2 CASSLGASNTGELFF TGTGCCAGCAGCTTAGGGGCTTCGAACACCGGGGAGCTGTTTTTT
- TRBD1 TRBJ2-2 TRBV7-9 CASRRGQGRPGELFF TGTGCCAGCAGACGCGGACAGGGAAGACCCGGGGAGCTGTTTTTT
- - TRBJ2-7 TRBV6-5 CASSETPAYEQYF TGTGCCAGCAGTGAGACCCCGGCATACGAGCAGTACTTC
- TRBD1 TRBJ1-5 TRBV18 CASSRQGRNQPQHF TGTGCCAGCTCACGACAGGGGCGAAATCAGCCCCAGCATTTT
few TRBD1 TRBJ2-1 TRBV19 CASSIVTGPYNEQFF TGTGCCAGTAGTATAGTGACAGGGCCCTACAATGAGCAGTTCTTC
- TRBD1 TRBJ2-2 TRBV5-1 CASSQGDDTGELFF TGCGCCAGCAGTCAGGGGGATGACACCGGGGAGCTGTTTTTT
- - TRBJ1-6 TRBV4-2 CASSQDWMANSPLHF TGTGCCAGCAGCCAAGATTGGATGGCGAATTCACCCCTCCACTTT
- - TRBJ1-1 TRBV5-4 CASSLGGGPEAFF TGTGCCAGCAGCTTGGGTGGGGGGCCAGAAGCTTTCTTT
- - TRBJ1-2 TRBV2 CASKREATNYGYTF TGTGCCTCCAAGCGGGAGGCTACTAACTATGGCTACACCTTC